This record concerns one TCR beta chain sequence. Its target is unknown. This entry is derived from a study of shared clonotypes between healthy human individuals. Genomic DNA per cell subset filled all wells of several immunoSEQ plates. Authors' analysis steps: There were no quality scores in the junction-only immunoSEQ sequences, so filtering differed. Assay: immunoSEQ multiplex PCR; the TCRdb copy retains only in-frame clones and omits some. Clone size and the V and J calls come from that table; the DNA yielded D and trimming. The sample has fewer than 1.4 million clones, roughly 74% seen once. Study-level results: The study's rarefaction showed incomplete sorted-subset sequencing despite large depth. Shared clonotypes across all four donors exceeded non-shared ones in generation probability.

V dropped 3 bases and J dropped 1 base, with 13 bases sitting between them. The CDR3 runs 15 residues. The germline gives CDR1 MGHRA, CDR2 YSYEKL. This receptor was taken from a man between 18 and 29 years old in good health. Some clones in this sample may be carry-over from other donors' samples. V usage is TRBV4-1 and J usage is TRBJ2-7; the D call may be TRBD1 or TRBD2 (5 bases each). The specimen was memory CD4+ T cells from PBMCs. The subset is: CD45RA-negative fraction. The CDR3 is CASSQDRDPSYEQYF. As DNA, the CDR3 is TGCGCCAGCAGCCAGGACCGGGACCCTTCCTACGAGCAGTACTTC.